This entry concerns a single TCR beta chain. Its specificity is not known. CDR1 is DFQATT, CDR2 SNEGSKA, per germline (reference sequence). The junction had 9 bases not matched to a gene; V was cut back by 5 bases and J by 5 bases. The CDR3 extends over 14 amino acids. TCRdb reprocessed the 5' RACE reads via MiXCR and lists one record per CDR3 protein. This sample yields 500,000 to 550,000 distinct CDR3 sequences, of which around 20% are seen a single time; 0.75% to 0.95% belongs to the top ten. The data belong to a study of identical twins. Study-level results: Models, which agreed with sharing between unrelated individuals, nonetheless underestimated the out-of-frame TCR alpha sharing seen in monozygotic twins.

The same specimen was also included in a second study, on T cells expressing NK-cell markers. That source adds: Beta-chain profiling covered CD3+CD56+NKG2C+, CD3+CD56+NKG2C- and CD3+CD56-NKG2C+ sorted subsets. In several experiments, sorting was restricted to alpha-beta TCR T cells by an anti-gamma-delta TCR antibody. HCMV specificity was not established for the expanded NKG2C+ T cell clones.

V usage is TRBV20-1 and J usage is TRBJ2-5, with 9 bases matching TRBD1. The clonotype originates from a woman between 18 and 29 years old in good health. Material: CD4+ T cells sorted from blood. The CDR3 sequence is CSAADRGSAETQYF. CDR3 sequence (DNA): TGCAGTGCTGCCGACAGGGGGTCTGCGGAGACCCAGTACTTC.